This T cell receptor (beta chain) was identified during a study of OX40 agonist ivuxolimab in advanced cancers. Libraries were prepared by immunoSEQ multiplex PCR; TCRdb keeps only in-frame clonotypes and omits some of them. The table lists approximately 14,000 clones, approximately 80% of them singletons. Concerning this clone itself: No antigen is known for it.

Study-level points and caveats: Dosing at 0.1 to 3.0 mg/kg was accompanied by clonal expansion of CD4+ and CD8+ blood T cells by week 6.

Trimming took off 7 bases at V and 6 bases at J, with 9 bases between the two ends. There are 12 residues in the CDR3. From germline, CDR1 is SGHNT and CDR2 YENEEA. The chain carries TRBV11-3 and TRBJ2-2, with unresolved D. This clonotype was obtained from an adult with an advanced solid tumor such as melanoma, head and neck, liver or kidney cancer. The specimen was CD4+ or CD8+ T cells sorted from blood, collected in a trial of the OX40 agonist ivuxolimab. Here the CDR3 DNA reads TGTGCCAGCACTGCAGGAGCCGGGGAGCTGTTTTTT. It translates to CASTAGAGELFF.